This record concerns one T cell receptor (beta chain) sequence. Antigen specificity is unknown. V lost 2 bases, J lost 0 bases, and 11 bases stayed unmatched. CDR1 and CDR2 (germline): SGHVS, FQNEAQ. This CDR3 has 21 residues. The record originates from a study of cytomegalovirus exposure and HLA in healthy donors. Study in general: A later analysis reported the same platform for the 90 to 150 validation repertoires and the roughly 630 first-cohort repertoires. Findings and limits, study-wide: A subsequent analysis found that TCR clusters from the first cohort also tended to co-occur in the approximately 110 validation repertoires, with about 93% of cluster scores above 0. Overall, 164 TCR beta chains were annotated as cytomegalovirus-associated.

While the first cohort had some 700 subjects, the donors belonged to the separate validation cohort of 100 to 150 subjects. Produced via immunoSEQ multiplex PCR; TCRdb's table is partial and in-frame only. This repertoire shows more than 70,000 clones, 94% found once; its top ten account for roughly 1%. The material sequenced was PBMCs. The chain uses TRBV7-8 and TRBJ2-1; 15 bases fit TRBD2. The TCR was taken from a woman under 30 in good health and CMV-seronegative. CDR3 sequence (DNA): TGTGCCAGCAGCTTACTAGCCGTTGGACTAGCGGGAGGGGGCTCCTACAATGAGCAGTTCTTC. Amino acid sequence: CASSLLAVGLAGGGSYNEQFF.